The 2 T cell receptor beta chains below come from one sample, sequenced in a study of cytomegalovirus exposure and HLA in healthy donors (dated by TCRdb to the late 2010s). Libraries were built with the immunoSEQ multiplex PCR assay. For the multiplex PCR, a mixture combining 60 forward primers for TCR Vbeta segments and 13 reverse primers for TCR Jbeta segments was used. TCRdb retrieved this table from immuneACCESS and kept in-frame rearrangements only. Not all clones are present; in checked studies, unresolved V genes account for under half, and no reason is known for the remainder. For this sample the table gives fewer than 200,000 clones, of which 75% to 90% were detected only once. Around 4.1% of the sample is taken by the ten largest. Material: PBMCs. All receptors derive from a woman aged 45-59 years in good health and CMV-seropositive.

V gene TRBV5-1 combines with J gene TRBJ1-3; D is unresolved. Trimming removed 0 bases from V and 0 bases from J, with 10 bases in between. This CDR3 has 16 residues. Germline values: CDR1 SGHRS, CDR2 YFSETQ. CDR3 coding DNA: TGCGCCAGCAGCTTGGAGCCGGGGAGCTCTGGAAACACCATATATTTT. This sequence encodes CASSLEPGSSGNTIYF.

The J gene is TRBJ2-3, the V gene TRBV6-6, with a weak D call TRBD1 (6 bases). This CDR3 has 16 residues. V was pared by 6 bases and J by 3 bases, with 19 bases between. Germline assignment: CDR1 MNHNY and CDR2 SVGAGI (reference sequence). DNA for the CDR3: TGTGCCAGCAGAGGGATGAGTGGGGGCGAGACAGATACGCAGTATTTT. It is translated as CASRGMSGGETDTQYF.